The 20 T cell receptor beta chains below were found in one sample sequenced in a study of OX40 agonist ivuxolimab in advanced cancers. The table came from immunoSEQ multiplex PCR; TCRdb's copy has only in-frame clones and leaves some out. Among around 15,000 clones listed, about 81% were seen once. Sequenced here: CD4+ or CD8+ T cells sorted from blood, sampled in a trial of the OX40 agonist ivuxolimab. The receptors were sampled from an adult with an advanced solid tumor such as melanoma, head and neck, liver or kidney cancer.

The table lists this clone with a count of one. The gene calls are TRBV7-9 and TRBJ2-1, with TRBD2 identical over 9 bases. This CDR3 spans 17 amino acids. V gave up 5 bases and J gave up 2 bases; unmatched junction bases: 10. Germline V gene lookup returns CDR1 SEHNR and CDR2 FQNEAQ (reference sequence). This CDR3 is CASSPAVAGAPYNEQFF. CDR3 sequence (DNA): TGTGCCAGCAGCCCAGCGGTAGCGGGAGCCCCCTACAATGAGCAGTTCTTC.

This clone appeared once. The rearrangement uses TRBV7-8 and TRBJ2-6; D is uncertain. Germline V gene sequence: CDR1 SGHVS, CDR2 FQNEAQ. Between the trimmed V and J ends, which lost 1 base and 0 bases, there was a span of 10 bases. CDR3 length: 17 amino acids. Here the CDR3 DNA reads TGTGCCAGCAGCTTAGGCCCATCACTCTCTGGGGCCAACGTCCTGACTTTC. Translation: CASSLGPSLSGANVLTF.

The table lists this clone with a few counts. The chain carries TRBV6-4 and TRBJ2-3; TRBD1 is a possible D gene (6 bases). V was cut by 0 bases and J by 1 base, with 11 bases left in between. Germline lookup yields CDR1 MRHNA and CDR2 SNTAGT. The CDR3 runs 16 residues. This CDR3 reads CASSDSGGSGTDTQYF. The DNA for the CDR3 is TGTGCCAGCAGTGACTCTGGGGGCTCGGGCACAGATACGCAGTATTTT.

V usage is TRBV27 and J usage is TRBJ1-1; D remains ambiguous. Germline-derived CDR1 and CDR2 are MNHEY and SMNVEV (reference sequence). This CDR3 has 14 amino acids. Trimming took off 5 bases at V and 7 bases at J, with 17 bases between the two ends. CDR3 in DNA: TGTGCCAGCAGTGCCGCAAACCGGCGATATGAAGCTTTCTTT. Translating gives CASSAANRRYEAFF.

This clone showed up just a few times. The chain uses TRBV6-5 and TRBJ2-1; a weak D match, TRBD2 (6 bases). CDR3 length equals 15 residues. Per the germline V gene, CDR1 is MNHEY and CDR2 is SVGAGI. V was pared by 6 bases and J by 4 bases, with 16 bases between. CDR3 amino acids: CASSPTDGGYNEQFF. Here the CDR3 DNA reads TGTGCCAGCAGCCCTACTGACGGGGGTTACAATGAGCAGTTCTTC.

The chain joins TRBV19 to TRBJ2-2; the match to TRBD1 covers 8 bases. Germline CDR1 is LNHDA and CDR2 is SQIVND (reference sequence). This CDR3 is built from 14 residues. Germline trimming cut 3 bases from V and 4 bases from J; bases unmatched to any gene: 1. The CDR3 sequence: CASSMTGATGELFF. The CDR3 coding sequence is TGTGCCAGTAGTATGACAGGGGCCACCGGGGAGCTGTTTTTT.

The chain's CDR3 is CASSGTTSGGAGTQYF. The CDR3 region has the DNA TGTGCCAGCAGCGGGACGACTAGCGGGGGGGCGGGTACGCAGTATTTT. V gene TRBV7-6 combines with J gene TRBJ2-3; 14 bases match TRBD2. With 5 bases clipped from V and 8 bases from J, the junction kept 9 bases outside the gene matches. CDR1 SGHVS and CDR2 FNYEAQ come from the germline V gene. The CDR3 has 16 residues. The whole variable domain, filled in from reference TRBV7-6 and TRBJ2-3, reads GAGVSQSPRYKVTKRGQDVALRCDPISGHVSLYWYRQALGQGPEFLTYFNYEAQQDKSGLPNDRFSAERPEGSISTLTIQRTEQRDSAMYRCASSGTTSGGAGTQYFGPGTRLTVL.

This clone was seen more than once but under ten times. The chain uses TRBV11-1 and TRBJ1-2, with a weak D call TRBD1 (5 bases). Germline values: CDR1 SGHAT, CDR2 FQDESV (reference sequence). The CDR3 is 13 amino acids. Trimming shortened V by 4 bases and J by 4 bases, and 10 bases separated the two germline ends. CDR3 coding DNA: TGTGCCAGCAGCTCGGGACCCCTCTATGGCTACACCTTC. Its protein product is CASSSGPLYGYTF.

The chain has TRBV27 and TRBJ2-7; possible D gene TRBD1, 6 bases. Germline-derived CDR1 and CDR2 are MNHEY and SMNVEV (reference sequence). The CDR3 length is 14 residues. Trimming took 6 bases from V and 0 from J, leaving 12 bases between them. CDR3 DNA: TGTGCCAGCAGCCAGGGGTTGAGCTCCTACGAGCAGTACTTC. Protein sequence: CASSQGLSSYEQYF.

The gene calls are TRBV7-2 and TRBJ2-5; 9 bases are a match to TRBD2. The ends lost 3 bases at V and 5 bases at J; junction bases unmatched: 7. CDR3 size: 15 residues. Germline CDR1 SGHTA, CDR2 FQGNSA. The CDR3 region has the DNA TGTGCCAGCAGCTTTGGCGGGGGGGCCTTTGAGACCCAGTACTTC. The encoded protein is CASSFGGGAFETQYF.

The CDR3 spells CATSRVPSYEQYF. CDR3 nucleotide sequence: TGTGCCACCAGCAGAGTCCCGAGCTACGAGCAGTACTTC. The rearrangement links TRBV15 to TRBJ2-7, with D unclear. Trimming cost V 1 base and J 3 bases, with 7 bases left between them. The length of the CDR3 is 13 residues. Germline V gene sequence: CDR1 LNHNV, CDR2 YYDKDF (reference sequence).

CDR3 residues: CASSQDHRTSEAFF. In DNA, the CDR3 is TGCGCCAGCAGCCAAGATCACCGGACAAGTGAAGCTTTCTTT. The chain uses TRBV4-1 and TRBJ1-1, with D possibly TRBD1 on 5 matching bases. This CDR3 contains 14 residues. The V gene's germline CDR1 is MGHRA and CDR2 YSYEKL. With 0 bases removed from V and 7 bases from J, the gap between germline ends came to 12 bases.

This chain uses TRBV4-1 with TRBJ2-1; D ambiguous. V lost 4 bases to trimming and J lost 0 bases, with 10 bases between them. Germline assignment: CDR1 MGHRA and CDR2 YSYEKL. The CDR3 spans 15 residues. Here the CDR3 DNA reads TGCGCCAGCAGCCTGGCGACCGACTCCTACAATGAGCAGTTCTTC. Its protein product is CASSLATDSYNEQFF.

J is TRBJ2-7 and V is TRBV6-1, with 9 bases lining up with TRBD2. Germline V gene sequence: CDR1 MNHNS, CDR2 SASEGT. This CDR3 contains 16 residues. J lost 1 base, V lost 2 bases, and 6 bases had no gene match. CDR3 region: CASSESLAGRSYEQYF. In DNA form, the CDR3 reads TGTGCCAGCAGTGAATCCCTAGCGGGAAGATCCTACGAGCAGTACTTC.

This clone was seen just once. The V call is TRBV4-3, the J call TRBJ2-7; D might be TRBD2 (5 bases). This CDR3 region has 13 residues. Germline V CDR1 and CDR2: LGHNA, YSLEER. V shed 4 bases and J shed 6 bases, with 13 bases lying between them. The CDR3 DNA reads TGCGCCAGCAGCCTCCGGCCCGGGGTCGAGCAGTACTTC. This encodes CASSLRPGVEQYF.

The chain joins TRBV9 to TRBJ2-5; D possibly corresponds to TRBD1 (5 bases). TRBJ2-7 explains the end of the DNA better; the J call may be wrong. The CDR3 has 15 residues. CDR1 is SGDLS and CDR2 is YYNGEE in the germline V gene. Here the CDR3 DNA reads TGTGCCAGCAGCGTAGCTGCAGGGCCGACCTACGAGCAGTACTTC. Encoded protein: CASSVAAGPTYEQYF.

V gene TRBV5-1 combines with J gene TRBJ2-3; D might be TRBD1 (5 bases). V was trimmed by 3 bases and J by 1 base, leaving 12 bases between them. The CDR3 extends over 15 amino acids. Germline V gene sequence: CDR1 SGHRS, CDR2 YFSETQ. CDR3: CASSSGQWGTDTQYF. CDR3 DNA: TGCGCCAGCAGCTCAGGGCAATGGGGCACAGATACGCAGTATTTT.

This sequence joins TRBV28 and TRBJ1-5, with D hard to call. The length of the CDR3 is 16 residues. V lost 8 bases and J lost 3, with 20 bases in between. Germline V lookup: CDR1 MDHEN, CDR2 SYDVKM. The CDR3 bases are TGTGCCAGCCCCCCGGACCTAAGGAGTGCCAATCAGCCCCAGCATTTT. Encoded protein: CASPPDLRSANQPQHF.

The V call is TRBV28, the J call TRBJ1-1; 8 positions agree with TRBD1. The CDR3 length is 15 residues. Germline V gene data show CDR1 as MDHEN and CDR2 as SYDVKM. V lost 2 bases to trimming and J lost 1 base; unmatched junction nucleotides: 3. In DNA form, the CDR3 reads TGTGCCAGCAGTTTAATAGGGACAGGGAACACTGAAGCTTTCTTT. It is translated as CASSLIGTGNTEAFF.

The chain uses TRBV11-2 and TRBJ1-2; D is unresolved. Germline V lookup: CDR1 SGHAT, CDR2 FQNNGV. CDR3 length: 16 residues. V lost 4 bases and J 3 bases, leaving 18 bases between the germline ends. The CDR3: CASSSLGSLRDYGYTF. For the CDR3, the DNA is TGTGCCAGCAGCTCCCTCGGATCCTTACGTGACTATGGCTACACCTTC.